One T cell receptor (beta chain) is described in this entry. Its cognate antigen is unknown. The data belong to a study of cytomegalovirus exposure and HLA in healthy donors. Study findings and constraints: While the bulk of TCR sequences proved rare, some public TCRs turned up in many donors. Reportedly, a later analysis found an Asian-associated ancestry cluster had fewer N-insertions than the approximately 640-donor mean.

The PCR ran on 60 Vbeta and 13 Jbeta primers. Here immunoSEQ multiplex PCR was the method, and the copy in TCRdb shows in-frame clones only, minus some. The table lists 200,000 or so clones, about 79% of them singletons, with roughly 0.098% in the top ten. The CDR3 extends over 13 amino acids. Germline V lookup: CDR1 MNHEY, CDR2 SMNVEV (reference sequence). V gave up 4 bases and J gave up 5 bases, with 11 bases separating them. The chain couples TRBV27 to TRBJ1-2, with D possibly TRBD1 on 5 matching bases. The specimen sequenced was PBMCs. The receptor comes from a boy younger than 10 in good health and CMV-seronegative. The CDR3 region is CASSWGEGYGYTF. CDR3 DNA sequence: TGTGCCAGCAGTTGGGGGGAGGGGTATGGCTACACCTTC.